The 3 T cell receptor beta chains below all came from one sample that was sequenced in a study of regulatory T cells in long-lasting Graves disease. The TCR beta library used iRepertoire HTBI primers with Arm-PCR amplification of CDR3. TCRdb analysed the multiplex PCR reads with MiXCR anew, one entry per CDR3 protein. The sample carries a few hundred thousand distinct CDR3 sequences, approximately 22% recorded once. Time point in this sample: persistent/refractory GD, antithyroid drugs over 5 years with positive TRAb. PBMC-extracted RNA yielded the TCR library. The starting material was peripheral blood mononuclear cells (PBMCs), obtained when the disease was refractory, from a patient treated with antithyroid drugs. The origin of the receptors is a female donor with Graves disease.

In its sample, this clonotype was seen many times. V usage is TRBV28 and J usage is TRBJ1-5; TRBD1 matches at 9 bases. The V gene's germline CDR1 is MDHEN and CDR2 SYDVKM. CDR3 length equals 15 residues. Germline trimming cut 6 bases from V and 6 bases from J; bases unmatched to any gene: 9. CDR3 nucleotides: TGTGCCAGCAGGACATTGGGACAGGGTCTTCAGCCCCAGCATTTT. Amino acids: CASRTLGQGLQPQHF.

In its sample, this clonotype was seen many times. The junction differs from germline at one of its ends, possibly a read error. This CDR3 reads CASSLGGVAGDRPLNF. The CDR3, as DNA: TGTGCCAGCAGTTTGGGCGGGGTAGCGGGAGATCGGCCCCTCAACTTC. The chain joins TRBV28 to TRBJ2-5; the match to TRBD2 covers 9 bases. This CDR3 contains 16 residues. Germline V gene data show CDR1 as MDHEN and CDR2 as SYDVKM.

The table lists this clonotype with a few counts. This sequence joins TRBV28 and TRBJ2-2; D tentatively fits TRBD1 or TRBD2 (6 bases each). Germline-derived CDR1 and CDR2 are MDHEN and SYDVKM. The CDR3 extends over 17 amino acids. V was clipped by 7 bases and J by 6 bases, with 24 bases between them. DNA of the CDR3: TGTGCCAGCACTCCAAAAAGTCGGGAGTGGGGGCCCGGGGAGCTGTTTTTT. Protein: CASTPKSREWGPGELFF.